This T cell receptor (beta chain) originates from a study of CD8 T cells in ankylosing spondylitis (dated by TCRdb to 2016 to 2017). About the investigation overall: To find TCR variants linked to disease, the study profiled T cell receptor beta repertoires in ankylosing spondylitis patients and healthy donors. The whole study cohort included 85 to 120 healthy donors and some 27 ankylosing spondylitis patients. Peripheral blood samples were taken, and synovial fluid was additionally collected from ankylosing spondylitis patients. On the study overall, not on this receptor specifically: The disease-linked clones showed a CD8+ phenotype and occurred at relatively low frequencies in peripheral blood. According to the report, matched synovial fluid samples from ankylosing spondylitis patients were significantly enriched for the disease-linked clones. Some motif variants were previously reported in synovial fluid and blood of reactive arthritis patients, suggesting common disease-initiation mechanisms. A TCR beta motif made up of several highly homologous amino acid variants appeared to be characteristic of blood from ankylosing spondylitis patients.

The instrument given in TCRdb is Illumina HiSeq 2500. Quantitative 5'-RACE with molecular barcodes was used to prepare TCR beta libraries. From the authors' description of their analysis: To identify disease-linked TCR variants, a new computational method was used, one built on a probabilistic model of VDJ rearrangement. TCRdb trimmed the raw reads at Q25, called clones with MiXCR and kept productive beta chains. Entries are consolidated by CDR3 protein sequence, retaining the most common genes and DNA. These V and J calls derive from TCRdb rather than the authors' analysis. The sample includes fewer than 500,000 distinct CDR3 sequences, with approximately 20% observed a single time. Roughly a sixth of the sample goes to the ten largest clones. On this clonotype: Its binding antigen is unknown. Base qualities are not at hand, and no much larger clone is one base apart.

From the germline V gene, CDR1 is SGHRS and CDR2 is YFSETQ. From cysteine to phenylalanine, the CDR3 is 15 amino acids long. Kept here is only the CDR3 DNA, which spans 45 bases and is read in frame from base 1. The V and J ends are trimmed by 2 bases and 0 bases, leaving 9 bases between them. The rearrangement combines TRBV5-1 with TRBJ2-1; no D segment can be confidently identified. The sample taken for sequencing was blood, either unsorted or a sorted T cell fraction (not recorded which). The receptor was derived from a male donor with ankylosing spondylitis. The DNA sequence is given as TGCGCCAGCAGCTTCGAAGGATTCTCCTACAATGAGCAGTTCTTC. It translates as CASSFEGFSYNEQFF.